The sequence of this TCR beta chain was determined in a study of blood T cell repertoires in COVID-19. Which cohort a participant joined came from the clinical history participants gave. Germline V gene sequence: CDR1 MGHRA, CDR2 YSYEKL. V gave up 6 bases and J gave up 1 base, with 15 bases separating them. The CDR3 loop spans 15 amino acids. Libraries were prepared by immunoSEQ multiplex PCR; TCRdb keeps only in-frame clonotypes and omits some of them. This table has some 460,000 clones, about nine tenths appearing once. This sequence was found in a woman younger than 35 who had recovered from COVID-19. What was sequenced was PBMCs or T cells enriched from blood (not recorded which). The chain combines TRBV4-1 with TRBJ1-1; TRBD1 might be the D (6 bases). CDR3 in amino acids: CASSPVLRGNTEAFF. CDR3 coding DNA: TGCGCCAGCAGTCCCGTCCTCAGGGGGAACACTGAAGCTTTCTTT.